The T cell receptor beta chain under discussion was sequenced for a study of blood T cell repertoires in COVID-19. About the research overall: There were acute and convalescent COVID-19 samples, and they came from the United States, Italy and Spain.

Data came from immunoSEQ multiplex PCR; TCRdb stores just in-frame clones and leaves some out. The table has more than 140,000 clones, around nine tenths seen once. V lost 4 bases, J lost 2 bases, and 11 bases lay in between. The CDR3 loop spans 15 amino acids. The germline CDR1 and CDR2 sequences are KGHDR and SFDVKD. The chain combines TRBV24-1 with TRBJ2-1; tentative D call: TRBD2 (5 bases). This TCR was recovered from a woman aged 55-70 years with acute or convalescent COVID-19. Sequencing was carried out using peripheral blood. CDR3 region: CATSDPSLPYNEQFF. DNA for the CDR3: TGTGCCACCAGTGACCCTAGCCTGCCCTACAATGAGCAGTTCTTC.